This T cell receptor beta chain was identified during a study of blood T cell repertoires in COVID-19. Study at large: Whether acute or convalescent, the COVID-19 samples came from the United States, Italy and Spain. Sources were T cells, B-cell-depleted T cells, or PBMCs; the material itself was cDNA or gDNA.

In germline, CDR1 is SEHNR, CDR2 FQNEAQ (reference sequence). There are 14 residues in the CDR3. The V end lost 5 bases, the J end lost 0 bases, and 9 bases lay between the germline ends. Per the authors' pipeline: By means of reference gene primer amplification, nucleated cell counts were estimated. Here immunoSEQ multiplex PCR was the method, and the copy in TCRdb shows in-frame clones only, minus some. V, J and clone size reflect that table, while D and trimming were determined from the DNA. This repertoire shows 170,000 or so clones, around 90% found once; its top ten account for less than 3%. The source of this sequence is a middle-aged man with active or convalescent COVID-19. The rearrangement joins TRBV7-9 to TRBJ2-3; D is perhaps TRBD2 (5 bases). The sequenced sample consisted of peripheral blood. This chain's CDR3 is CASSRGTSTDTQYF. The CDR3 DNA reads TGTGCCAGCAGCCGGGGTACTAGCACAGATACGCAGTATTTT. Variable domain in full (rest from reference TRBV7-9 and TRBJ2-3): DTGVSQNPRHKITKRGQNVTFRCDPISEHNRLYWYRQTLGQGPEFLTYFQNEAQLEKSRLLSDRFSAERPKGSFSTLEIQRTEQGDSAMYLCASSRGTSTDTQYFGPGTRLTVL.